One and the same sample provided the 28 T cell receptor beta chains below, sequenced in a study of blood T cell repertoires in COVID-19. Sequencing used immunoSEQ multiplex PCR; TCRdb keeps in-frame clones, though not all of them. The sample consists of about 220,000 clones, about 80% of them appearing once. The sequenced sample consisted of peripheral blood. The receptor set was obtained from a woman aged 40 to 50 with active or convalescent COVID-19.

The chain is built from TRBV4-1 and TRBJ2-5; the match to TRBD1 covers 9 bases. Germline V gene lookup returns CDR1 MGHRA and CDR2 YSYEKL. This CDR3 is 17 amino acids long. Trimming at V came to 0 bases and at J to 3 bases, leaving 8 bases not matched to a gene. CDR3: CASSQEGTGKVEETQYF. CDR3 nucleotides: TGCGCCAGCAGCCAAGAAGGGACAGGGAAAGTCGAAGAGACCCAGTACTTC.

The V gene is TRBV9, the J gene TRBJ2-3; no clear D. V lost 4 bases, J lost 2 bases, and 20 bases lay in between. Germline V gives CDR1 SGDLS, CDR2 YYNGEE. This CDR3 is built from 17 residues. Here the CDR3 reads CASSLPRHQKPTDTQYF. The CDR3 coding sequence is TGTGCCAGCAGCCTACCTCGACACCAAAAACCCACAGATACGCAGTATTTT.

This clone was counted a few times. The chain is built from TRBV28 and TRBJ1-1; 8 positions match TRBD1. CDR1 is MDHEN and CDR2 is SYDVKM in the germline V gene. The CDR3 runs to 12 residues. V shed 8 bases, J shed 5 bases, and the junction held 4 bases outside the gene matches. The CDR3 loop reads CASQGARTEAFF. The CDR3 DNA reads TGTGCCAGCCAGGGGGCGAGGACTGAAGCTTTCTTT.

This chain uses TRBV11-2 with TRBJ2-7, with 9 bases that match TRBD2. The CDR3 has 16 residues. The germline gives CDR1 SGHAT, CDR2 FQNNGV. Trimming at V came to 5 bases and at J to 2 bases, leaving 10 bases not matched to a gene. CDR3 loop: CASSPSAGGAPYEQYF. The CDR3 nucleotides are TGTGCCAGCAGCCCCTCCGCGGGGGGGGCACCCTACGAGCAGTACTTC.

This rearrangement joins TRBV30 to TRBJ2-6, with TRBD1 as a possible D gene (5 bases). V lost 2 bases and J 4 bases, leaving 12 bases between the germline ends. CDR3 length equals 15 residues. Germline V gene lookup returns CDR1 GTSNPN and CDR2 SVGIG (reference sequence). The CDR3 DNA reads TGTGCCTGGAGTCTAGGGGCGCTGGGGGCCAACGTCCTGACTTTC. Its translation is CAWSLGALGANVLTF.

This chain connects TRBV5-1 to TRBJ1-5; D call uncertain. Trimming removed 0 bases at V and 0 bases at J, with 7 bases between. The CDR3 totals 15 residues. Germline CDR1 is SGHRS and CDR2 is YFSETQ. In DNA, the CDR3 is TGCGCCAGCAGCTTGGCGGGGAGTAGCAATCAGCCCCAGCATTTT. It specifies CASSLAGSSNQPQHF.

This clone occurred once. The chain has TRBV19 and TRBJ1-3; D not certain. The CDR3 runs 14 residues. The V gene's germline CDR1 is LNHDA and CDR2 SQIVND (reference sequence). Trimming stripped 11 bases from V and 5 bases from J, with 19 bases between. The CDR3 here is CASYDLELRNTIYF. For the CDR3, the DNA is TGTGCCTCATACGACTTGGAACTCAGAAACACCATATATTTT.

The chain has TRBV6-2 or TRBV6-3 and TRBJ2-2; D perhaps matches TRBD2 (7 bases). From germline, CDR1 is MNHEY and CDR2 SVGEGT. The V end lost 1 base, the J end lost 1 base, and 13 bases lay between the germline ends. The CDR3 covers 17 residues. The CDR3 here is CASSYYGGGGNTGELFF. DNA for the CDR3: TGTGCCAGCAGTTACTACGGCGGGGGCGGGAACACCGGGGAGCTGTTTTTT.

The gene calls are TRBV19 and TRBJ2-3; D possibly corresponds to TRBD2 (5 bases). Trimming stripped 2 bases from V and 3 bases from J, with 15 bases between. This CDR3 spans 16 amino acids. Looked up from germline, CDR1 is LNHDA and CDR2 is SQIVND (reference sequence). As DNA, the CDR3 is TGTGCCAGTAGTATACCCACACCCCGGGGAACAGATACGCAGTATTTT. Translation: CASSIPTPRGTDTQYF. Looking up the rest from reference TRBV19 and TRBJ2-3 gives the full variable domain: DGGITQSPKYLFRKEGQNVTLSCEQNLNHDAMYWYRQDPGQGLRLIYYSQIVNDFQKGDIAEGYSVSREKKESFPLTVTSAQKNPTAFYLCASSIPTPRGTDTQYFGPGTRLTVL.

This clone has only one observation. The gene calls are TRBV27 and TRBJ2-1; a weak D match, TRBD1 (7 bases). Trimming left V 8 bases short and J 6 bases short, with 23 bases between. CDR1 and CDR2 from the germline V gene are MNHEY and SMNVEV (reference sequence). The CDR3 is 16 residues long. This CDR3 is CASSDRVGMGGNEQFF. CDR3 DNA: TGTGCCAGCTCCGACAGGGTGGGAATGGGGGGCAATGAGCAGTTCTTC.

The genes are TRBV9 and TRBJ1-3; TRBD1 aligns across 9 bases. The CDR3 consists of 18 residues. Germline loops: CDR1 SGDLS, CDR2 YYNGEE. Trimming at V came to 0 bases and at J to 0 bases, leaving 7 bases not matched to a gene. The CDR3 is CASSVGLGQGSSGNTIYF. The CDR3 nucleotides read TGTGCCAGCAGCGTAGGCCTGGGACAGGGAAGCTCTGGAAACACCATATATTTT.

The J gene is TRBJ1-5, the V gene TRBV6-5; D is ambiguous. This CDR3 spans 12 amino acids. Germline-derived CDR1 and CDR2 are MNHEY and SVGAGI. V was cut by 4 bases and J by 3 bases, with 4 bases left in between. The CDR3 loop reads CASSLLNQPQHF. In DNA form, the CDR3 reads TGTGCCAGCAGTTTACTCAATCAGCCCCAGCATTTT.

This chain connects TRBV4-1 to TRBJ2-5, with D possibly being TRBD1 (5 bases). The germline V gene encodes CDR1 MGHRA and CDR2 YSYEKL. V was trimmed by 3 bases and J by 7 bases, leaving 21 bases between them. The CDR3 consists of 16 residues. As DNA, the CDR3 is TGCGCCAGCAGCCACGGTCCCCAGGGCTCCCTAGGGACCCAGTACTTC. Protein product: CASSHGPQGSLGTQYF.

This rearrangement joins TRBV7-6 to TRBJ1-5, with a tentative D call TRBD1 (6 bases). Germline V gene sequence: CDR1 SGHVS, CDR2 FNYEAQ. Trimming cost V 1 base and J 0 bases, with 10 bases left between them. This CDR3 is 16 amino acids long. The CDR3 reads CASSLEGHPSNQPQHF. The DNA for the CDR3 is TGTGCCAGCAGCTTAGAGGGACACCCTAGCAATCAGCCCCAGCATTTT.

The V and J genes are TRBV14 and TRBJ1-1; no clear D. The CDR3 length is 13 residues. Per the germline V gene, CDR1 is SGHDN and CDR2 is FVKESK. Trimming took off 3 bases at V and 1 base at J, with 6 bases between the two ends. The CDR3 region has the DNA TGTGCCAGCAGCCACGAGAAGAACACTGAAGCTTTCTTT. Translation: CASSHEKNTEAFF.

The chain uses TRBV19 and TRBJ2-7; D perhaps matches TRBD1 (6 bases). Germline V lookup: CDR1 LNHDA, CDR2 SQIVND (reference sequence). The CDR3 contains 13 residues. V shed 7 bases and J shed 3 bases, with 13 bases lying between them. For the CDR3, the DNA is TGTGCCAGTAAGAGGACAGCCAGCTACGAGCAGTACTTC. As protein: CASKRTASYEQYF.

This clone has a handful of counts. The chain recombines TRBV10-2 with TRBJ1-1; tentatively, D is TRBD1 (6 bases). From germline, CDR1 is WSHSY and CDR2 SAAADI. The CDR3 totals 18 residues. V shed 1 base and J shed 0 bases, with 18 bases lying between them. This chain's CDR3 is CASSEFQGRVFMNTEAFF. The CDR3 DNA reads as TGCGCCAGCAGTGAGTTCCAGGGGAGGGTCTTCATGAACACTGAAGCTTTCTTT.

The chain joins TRBV6-5 to TRBJ1-1; D is uncertain. The V end lost 6 bases, the J end lost 3 bases, and 17 bases lay between the germline ends. The CDR3 runs to 15 residues. CDR1 MNHEY and CDR2 SVGAGI come from the germline V gene. CDR3 in DNA: TGTGCCAGCAGGTGGCTCAGGTTGAGGGACACTGAAGCTTTCTTT. As protein: CASRWLRLRDTEAFF.

This clone was counted between two and nine times. The rearrangement links TRBV19 to TRBJ2-7; D remains unclear. The germline V and J ends were trimmed by 7 bases and 0 bases, with 4 bases remaining between them. Germline V gene sequence: CDR1 LNHDA, CDR2 SQIVND (reference sequence). The CDR3 is 11 residues long. The CDR3 DNA is TGTGCCAGTATGGCCTCCTACGAGCAGTACTTC. Its translation: CASMASYEQYF.

V is TRBV28 and J is TRBJ1-1, with D unresolved. Germline assignment: CDR1 MDHEN and CDR2 SYDVKM. The V gene lost 7 bases and the J gene lost 1 base, with 10 bases spanning the gap. The CDR3 is made up of 13 amino acids. The CDR3 protein is CASKEPQNTEAFF. The CDR3 nucleotides are TGTGCCAGCAAGGAGCCACAGAACACTGAAGCTTTCTTT. The variable domain in full, with the rest retrieved from reference TRBV28 and TRBJ1-1, is DVKVTQSSRYLVKRTGEKVFLECVQDMDHENMFWYRQDPGLGLRLIYFSYDVKMKEKGDIPEGYSVSREKKERFSLILESASTNQTSMYLCASKEPQNTEAFFGQGTRLTVV.

The chain is built from TRBV2 and TRBJ1-6, with 9 bases identical to TRBD1. V dropped 8 bases and J dropped 9; count of bases not matched to a gene: 8. CDR3 length: 14 residues. From germline, CDR1 is SNHLY and CDR2 FYNNEI. The chain's CDR3 is CASVSGTGISPLHF. CDR3 DNA sequence: TGTGCCAGCGTCTCCGGGACAGGGATTTCACCCCTCCACTTT.

There are many counts of this clone. The chain couples TRBV5-1 to TRBJ2-2, with TRBD2 matching 8 bases. Germline trimming cut 4 bases from V and 1 base from J; bases unmatched to any gene: 6. This CDR3 contains 16 residues. CDR1 and CDR2 from the germline V gene are SGHRS and YFSETQ. CDR3 amino acids: CASSPGGRMNTGELFF. The CDR3, as DNA: TGCGCCAGCAGCCCGGGGGGGCGGATGAACACCGGGGAGCTGTTTTTT.

The chain couples TRBV11-3 to TRBJ1-1, with TRBD1 as a possible D gene (5 bases). V was shortened by 4 bases and J by 4 bases, with 13 bases between the two germline ends. The CDR3 contains 14 residues. From germline, CDR1 is SGHNT and CDR2 YENEEA. The CDR3 nucleotides are TGTGCCAGCAGCTGGGGAGGGGAAGGCACTGAAGCTTTCTTT. The encoded protein is CASSWGGEGTEAFF. Filled out from reference TRBV11-3 and TRBJ1-1, the complete variable domain reads EAGVVQSPRYKIIEKKQPVAFWCNPISGHNTLYWYLQNLGQGPELLIRYENEEAVDDSQLPKDRFSAERLKGVDSTLKIQPAELGDSAVYLCASSWGGEGTEAFFGQGTRLTVV.

The chain employs TRBV5-1 and TRBJ1-1; D gene ambiguous. The CDR3 is 13 residues long. The germline V gene encodes CDR1 SGHRS and CDR2 YFSETQ. Trimming removed 3 bases from V and 0 bases from J, with 6 bases in between. CDR3 DNA sequence: TGCGCCAGCAGCTGGAGGCTGAACACTGAAGCTTTCTTT. Its protein is CASSWRLNTEAFF.

This clone was detected once. The genes are TRBV5-4 and TRBJ2-2, with D hard to call. The CDR3 is 12 residues long. Trimming cost V 6 bases and J 3 bases, with 6 bases left between them. CDR1 SGHNT and CDR2 YYREEE come from the germline V gene (reference sequence). The CDR3 DNA reads as TGTGCCAGCAAAAGAGACACCGGGGAGCTGTTTTTT. The encoded protein is CASKRDTGELFF.

This clone has a single count. The chain joins TRBV6-5 to TRBJ2-4, with 7 positions matching TRBD1. There are 16 residues in the CDR3. The J segment lost 1 base and the V segment lost 2 bases, leaving 5 bases of the junction unmatched. Looked up from germline, CDR1 is MNHEY and CDR2 is SVGAGI. The DNA of the CDR3 is TGTGCCAGCAGTTACGGAAGGGGGCAGGCCAAAAACATTCAGTACTTC. Translation gives CASSYGRGQAKNIQYF.

This chain uses TRBV28 with TRBJ1-2; 9 nucleotides agree with TRBD1. Germline trimming cut 6 bases from V and 7 bases from J; bases unmatched to any gene: 6. The CDR3 spans 13 residues. The germline gives CDR1 MDHEN, CDR2 SYDVKM. In nucleotides, the CDR3 is TGTGCCAGCAGCCGGGACAGGGTCAGTGGCTACACCTTC. It specifies CASSRDRVSGYTF.

The chain joins TRBV5-1 to TRBJ2-1; 14 positions agree with TRBD2. In germline, CDR1 is SGHRS, CDR2 YFSETQ. V lost 4 bases, J lost 0 bases, and 6 bases stayed unmatched. The CDR3 totals 18 residues. The CDR3 sequence: CASSLMGTSGSSYNEQFF. In DNA form, the CDR3 reads TGCGCCAGCAGCCTAATGGGGACTAGCGGGAGCTCCTACAATGAGCAGTTCTTC. The full variable domain, rest sourced from reference TRBV5-1 and TRBJ2-1, is KAGVTQTPRYLIKTRGQQVTLSCSPISGHRSVSWYQQTPGQGLQFLFEYFSETQRNKGNFPGRFSGRQFSNSRSEMNVSTLELGDSALYLCASSLMGTSGSSYNEQFFGPGTRLTVL.